A single sample gave rise to the 27 T cell receptor beta chains below, sequenced in a study of response to subunit inactivated influenza vaccine. MiXCR, applied by TCRdb to the RT-PCR reads, yields one record per CDR3 protein. Here the sample spans approximately 570,000 distinct CDR3 sequences, approximately 7.1% being singletons. Sequenced material: PBMCs from blood, taken less than 30 months after vaccination. These receptors all stem from a man aged 50-75 years who received an inactivated influenza vaccine.

This clonotype was found many times. CDR3 amino acids: CATSRDLDAPGELFF. The DNA for the CDR3 is TGTGCCACCAGCAGAGATCTTGATGCGCCCGGGGAGCTGTTTTTT. The chain employs TRBV15 and TRBJ2-2; no firm D call. Germline V CDR1 and CDR2: LNHNV, YYDKDF (reference sequence). V dropped 0 bases and J dropped 6 bases, with 11 bases sitting between them. This CDR3 is 15 amino acids long.

This clonotype was seen ten or more times. The chain couples TRBV7-7 to TRBJ2-1; D is perhaps TRBD2 (6 bases). Trimming stripped 1 base from V and 7 bases from J, with 14 bases between. CDR3 length: 15 amino acids. Germline assignment: CDR1 SSHAT and CDR2 FNYEAQ (reference sequence). The CDR3 sequence: CASSLEVGGGNEQFF. As DNA, the CDR3 is TGTGCCAGCAGCTTAGAAGTGGGGGGTGGAAATGAGCAGTTCTTC.

The chain has TRBV20-1 and TRBJ2-5; D is uncertain. The CDR3 spans 13 residues. CDR1 and CDR2 from the germline V gene are DFQATT and SNEGSKA (reference sequence). V was cut by 3 bases and J by 5 bases, with 13 bases left in between. For the CDR3, the DNA is TGCAGTGCTAGTAGTAGTAACGGGGAGACCCAGTACTTC. It yields the protein CSASSSNGETQYF.

This clonotype occurred a few times. The CDR3 here is CASSPGLIQETQYF. The CDR3 DNA sequence: TGTGCCAGCAGCCCGGGACTAATCCAAGAGACCCAGTACTTC. The V and J genes are TRBV11-2 and TRBJ2-5; the match to TRBD2 covers 7 bases. CDR3 size: 14 residues. The germline gives CDR1 SGHAT, CDR2 FQNNGV. The ends lost 5 bases at V and 1 base at J; junction bases unmatched: 4.

This clonotype came up many times. The chain uses TRBV6-2 or TRBV6-3 and TRBJ1-5; 11 bases are a match to TRBD1. The CDR3 covers 15 residues. CDR1 and CDR2 (germline): MNHEY, SVGEGT. Trimming removed 5 bases from V and 2 bases from J; junction bases left unmatched: 2. CDR3 bases: TGTGCCAGCAGTAGGACAGGGGGCGGCAATCAGCCCCAGCATTTT. It translates to CASSRTGGGNQPQHF.

This clonotype was recorded many times. The chain couples TRBV2 to TRBJ2-5, with D perhaps TRBD1 or TRBD2 (5 bases each). In germline, CDR1 is SNHLY, CDR2 FYNNEI. The CDR3 runs to 13 residues. The V and J ends lost 7 bases and 5 bases respectively, with 14 bases between them. The CDR3 spells CASNTGPVETQYF. For the CDR3, the DNA is TGTGCCAGCAATACGGGGCCGGTGGAGACCCAGTACTTC.

This clonotype was picked up a small number of times. This sequence joins TRBV18 and TRBJ1-2; maybe TRBD1 (6 bases). With 0 bases removed from V and 3 bases from J, the gap between germline ends came to 14 bases. Per the germline V gene, CDR1 is KGHSH and CDR2 is LQKENI. This CDR3 has 16 residues. CDR3 DNA: TGTGCCAGCTCACCACCCTACGCACAGGGAGACTATGGCTACACCTTC. Its protein product is CASSPPYAQGDYGYTF. Based on the CDR3 plus reference TRBV18 and TRBJ1-2, the full variable domain is NAGVMQNPRHLVRRRGQEARLRCSPMKGHSHVYWYRQLPEEGLKFMVYLQKENIIDESGMPKERFSAEFPKEGPSILRIQQVVRGDSAAYFCASSPPYAQGDYGYTFGSGTRLTVV.

This clonotype was found many times. V and J are TRBV12-3 or TRBV12-4 and TRBJ2-1, with 11 positions matching TRBD2. There are 14 residues in the CDR3. With V trimmed by 4 bases and J by 6 bases, 2 bases remained unmatched. The CDR3 region is CASSSLAGGNEQFF. The CDR3 DNA reads TGTGCCAGCAGTTCGCTAGCGGGGGGCAATGAGCAGTTCTTC.

Notes on this clonotype: This may come from a read error, since a much larger clone is one base off. The chain joins TRBV14 to TRBJ2-1, with 7 nucleotides matching TRBD2. This CDR3 comprises 14 residues. Germline CDR1 and CDR2: SGHDN and FVKESK. V lost 11 bases to trimming and J lost 4 bases; unmatched junction nucleotides: 11. The CDR3 region has the DNA TGTGCCCGCGCCCCGGGACTACTATACAATGAGCAGTTCTTC. This codes for CARAPGLLYNEQFF.

This clonotype was seen only a few times. The J gene is TRBJ2-5, the V gene TRBV10-3; 7 positions match TRBD1. J gave up 3 bases and V 2 bases, and 6 bases lay outside the gene matches. CDR1 is ENHRY, CDR2 SYGVKD, per germline. This CDR3 region has 15 residues. The CDR3 coding sequence is TGTGCCATCAGTGAGGAGGGACAGCCTGAAGAGACCCAGTACTTC. Amino acid sequence: CAISEEGQPEETQYF.

Note on this clonotype: This could be a read error, since a much larger clone is one nucleotide away. In DNA, the CDR3 is TGCGCCAGCAGCATGACAGGGGACCAAGAGACCCAGTACTTC. It encodes CASSMTGDQETQYF. The rearrangement uses TRBV5-1 and TRBJ2-5; 8 bases line up with TRBD1. This CDR3 is 14 amino acids long. The V gene end was trimmed by 4 bases and the J gene end by 0 bases; junction bases not matched to a gene: 2. Germline V lookup: CDR1 SGHRS, CDR2 YFSETQ.

The gene calls are TRBV20-1 and TRBJ2-5; 9 bases are shared with TRBD2. There are 15 residues in the CDR3. V lost 3 bases and J lost 5; bases outside the gene matches: 10. CDR1 and CDR2 from the germline V gene are DFQATT and SNEGSKA (reference sequence). The CDR3 sequence is CSASDSGGLVETQYF. The CDR3, as DNA: TGCAGTGCTAGTGATAGCGGGGGCCTAGTCGAGACCCAGTACTTC.

This clonotype was seen repeatedly, ten times or more. The chain employs TRBV20-1 and TRBJ2-7, with D perhaps assigned TRBD1 or TRBD2 (6 bases each). Germline-derived CDR1 and CDR2 are DFQATT and SNEGSKA (reference sequence). V lost 3 bases and J 4 bases, leaving 16 bases between the germline ends. There are 14 residues in the CDR3. In nucleotides, the CDR3 is TGCAGTGCTAGGCGGTCCCAGGGGAGGTACGAGCAGTACTTC. This sequence encodes CSARRSQGRYEQYF.

This clonotype was detected a few times. The genes are TRBV28 and TRBJ2-1; 9 bases align to TRBD2. The V and J ends lost 5 bases and 8 bases, in that order; junction bases with no gene match: 13. CDR1 MDHEN and CDR2 SYDVKM come from the germline V gene. CDR3 length equals 16 residues. The CDR3 nucleotides are TGTGCCAGCAGTCGGACCGGGACTAGCATTCTTGATGAGCAGTTCTTC. As protein: CASSRTGTSILDEQFF.

This clonotype was observed a few times. The chain employs TRBV7-9 and TRBJ1-1; D is possibly TRBD1 (5 bases). Trimming took off 5 bases at V and 1 base at J, with 14 bases between the two ends. There are 15 residues in the CDR3. Germline V lookup: CDR1 SEHNR, CDR2 FQNEAQ (reference sequence). The CDR3 bases are TGTGCCAGCAGCCCCACAGGAGGGACGAACACTGAAGCTTTCTTT. It yields the protein CASSPTGGTNTEAFF.

The V gene is TRBV12-3 or TRBV12-4, the J gene TRBJ1-2, with a possible D match to TRBD1 (5 bases). The CDR3 length is 14 residues. Trimming stripped 7 bases from V and 8 bases from J, with 20 bases between. The CDR3 is CASTPGTESRGYTF. In nucleotides, the CDR3 is TGTGCCAGCACCCCCGGGACGGAGTCTCGCGGCTACACCTTC.

There are a few counts of this clonotype. The rearrangement links TRBV24-1 to TRBJ1-2, with TRBD1 identical over 12 bases. This CDR3 has 14 amino acids. Germline CDR1 and CDR2: KGHDR and SFDVKD. Germline trimming cut 3 bases from V and 8 bases from J; bases unmatched to any gene: 3. The DNA of the CDR3 is TGTGCCACCAGTGATGGGACAGGGGGCGGCGGCTACACCTTC. Translating gives CATSDGTGGGGYTF.

This chain connects TRBV6-1 to TRBJ1-2, with D tentatively TRBD1 (5 bases). The CDR3 contains 17 residues. V was clipped by 2 bases and J by 4 bases, with 20 bases between them. Germline assignment: CDR1 MNHNS and CDR2 SASEGT. In nucleotides, the CDR3 is TGTGCCAGCAGTGAACTCGGGACTGACTCTACGGGCTATGGCTACACCTTC. As protein: CASSELGTDSTGYGYTF.

The table lists this clonotype with many counts. The rearrangement joins TRBV6-4 to TRBJ2-1, with 10 positions matching TRBD2. The CDR3 runs 15 residues. J gave up 4 bases and V 2 bases, and 2 bases lay outside the gene matches. The V gene's germline CDR1 is MRHNA and CDR2 SNTAGT. The CDR3 here is CASSDGAGGYNEQFF. For the CDR3, the DNA is TGTGCCAGCAGTGACGGAGCGGGGGGGTACAATGAGCAGTTCTTC.

This clonotype was detected a few times. The genes are TRBV15 and TRBJ2-1; D unclear. The CDR3 runs 14 residues. The germline V gene has CDR1 LNHNV and CDR2 YYDKDF (reference sequence). The V end was cut by 5 bases, the J end by 10 bases, with 18 bases between. This chain's CDR3 is CATSPRRSVGEQFF. The DNA of the CDR3 is TGTGCCACCAGCCCCCGACGTTCCGTCGGGGAGCAGTTCTTC.

This clonotype was counted between two and nine times. V is TRBV14 and J is TRBJ2-7; TRBD1 is a possible D gene (5 bases). Germline V gene lookup returns CDR1 SGHDN and CDR2 FVKESK. This CDR3 region has 12 residues. The ends were cut back, 3 bases at V and 8 bases at J, with 11 bases in the middle. The CDR3 coding sequence is TGTGCCAGCAGCCAGATGACAGCCCAGCAGTACTTC. It is translated as CASSQMTAQQYF.

Note on this clonotype: Since a much larger clone is just one base distant, this may be a read error. V is TRBV6-2 or TRBV6-3 and J is TRBJ2-1, with 11 bases aligning to TRBD1. This CDR3 has 14 residues. CDR1 and CDR2 from the germline V gene are MNHEY and SVGEGT. CDR3 protein: CASRGTGGGNKQFF. CDR3 bases: TGTGCCAGCAGAGGGACAGGGGGTGGCAATAAGCAGTTCTTC.

This clonotype occurred a few times. This chain uses TRBV5-1 with TRBJ1-2; D is undetermined. The V gene's germline CDR1 is SGHRS and CDR2 YFSETQ. The ends were cut back, 9 bases at V and 5 bases at J, with 20 bases in the middle. The CDR3 spans 14 residues. CDR3 coding DNA: TGCGCCACCTCCCCGTCGGGTGAAACTTATGGCTACACCTTC. Its translation is CATSPSGETYGYTF.

This clonotype was detected a few times. The chain couples TRBV28 to TRBJ2-5; possibly TRBD1 for D (6 bases). This CDR3 has 15 amino acids. The germline V gene encodes CDR1 MDHEN and CDR2 SYDVKM. Trimming removed 6 bases at V and 9 bases at J, with 23 bases between. This chain's CDR3 is CASSPPDRLLGAQYF. CDR3 DNA: TGTGCCAGCAGCCCGCCCGACAGGTTGCTGGGGGCCCAGTACTTC.

This clonotype has just a few counts. J is TRBJ1-1 and V is TRBV20-1; no firm D call. This CDR3 is built from 12 residues. V lost 2 bases and J 7 bases, leaving 11 bases between the germline ends. Germline CDR1 is DFQATT and CDR2 is SNEGSKA (reference sequence). The CDR3 DNA reads as TGCAGTGCTAGAAGTCAGGAGTTTGAAGCTTTCTTT. It translates to CSARSQEFEAFF.

This clonotype was seen only a few times. The chain uses TRBV21-1 and TRBJ2-3; the table calls TRBD1, which could not be checked here. TRBV21-1 is termed a pseudogene. CDR3 size: 16 residues. The CDR3 sequence: CASSPPFRTGTDTQYF. The CDR3, as DNA: TGTGCCAGCAGCCCTCCCTTCAGGACAGGCACAGATACGCAGTATTTT.

This clonotype was seen a few times. The chain uses TRBV29-1 and TRBJ1-1; 7 bases align to TRBD1. Germline V lookup: CDR1 SQVTM, CDR2 ANQGSEA. The trim removed 6 bases at V and 1 base at J, leaving 26 bases unmatched. The CDR3 has 20 residues. The CDR3: CSVGEGDRPPLWYGNTEAFF. The CDR3 region has the DNA TGCAGCGTGGGCGAGGGGGACAGACCCCCGCTATGGTATGGGAACACTGAAGCTTTCTTT.